These 27 T cell receptor beta chains were all obtained from the same sample, sequenced in a study of OX40 agonist ivuxolimab in advanced cancers. Assay used: immunoSEQ multiplex PCR; TCRdb lists only in-frame clones, some missing. The profile shows roughly 11,000 clones, roughly 79% of them singletons. The material was CD4+ or CD8+ T cells sorted from blood, obtained in a trial of the OX40 agonist ivuxolimab. The receptors come from an adult with an advanced solid tumor such as melanoma, head and neck, liver or kidney cancer.

Regarding this clone: The junction departs from the called germline gene at one end, perhaps through a read error. This chain joins TRBV9 and TRBJ2-1; 11 bases agree with TRBD2. The CDR3 has 20 residues. Germline-derived CDR1 and CDR2 are SGDLS and YYNGEE. CDR3: CASSPSTGPGASGRYSEQFF. CDR3 nucleotide sequence: TGTGCCAGCAGCCCCTCGACAGGGCCCGGGGCTAGCGGGAGGTACAGTGAGCAGTTCTTC.

CDR3 protein: CASSLGGEGSTEAFF. The CDR3 DNA sequence: TGTGCCAGCAGTTTAGGGGGGGAAGGAAGCACTGAAGCTTTCTTT. The chain joins TRBV27 to TRBJ1-1, with D possibly matching TRBD1 (5 bases). Germline V gives CDR1 MNHEY, CDR2 SMNVEV (reference sequence). The ends were cut back, 2 bases at V and 4 bases at J, with 14 bases in the middle. The CDR3 has 15 amino acids.

The genes are TRBV29-1 and TRBJ2-7; D tentatively fits TRBD1 or TRBD2 (5 bases each). The CDR3 covers 13 residues. The V and J ends lost 4 bases and 2 bases respectively, with 12 bases between them. Per the germline V gene, CDR1 is SQVTM and CDR2 is ANQGSEA. The CDR3 loop is CSVGGATTYEQYF. The CDR3 nucleotides read TGCAGCGTTGGAGGGGCCACCACCTACGAGCAGTACTTC.

This clone is medium-sized in the sample. The rearrangement joins TRBV2 to TRBJ2-1; perhaps TRBD2 as D (5 bases). V was clipped by 2 bases and J by 8 bases, with 13 bases between them. The CDR3 consists of 14 residues. Germline loops: CDR1 SNHLY, CDR2 FYNNEI. CDR3 sequence reads: CASSEYGPDYEQFF. CDR3 coding DNA: TGTGCCAGCAGTGAATACGGGCCGGACTATGAGCAGTTCTTC.

This clone was found a few times. The chain is built from TRBV6-4 and TRBJ2-1; possible D gene TRBD1, 7 bases. CDR3 length: 15 amino acids. The germline V gene encodes CDR1 MRHNA and CDR2 SNTAGT. Deletions cut 4 bases from V and 4 bases from J, with 14 bases between. The CDR3 bases are TGTGCCAGCAGTGCTGGAGGGGGCGGTTACAATGAGCAGTTCTTC. This encodes CASSAGGGGYNEQFF.

The gene calls are TRBV21-1 and TRBJ2-7; no DNA check was done on the table's D call, TRBD1. TRBV21-1 is a documented pseudogene. This CDR3 contains 17 residues. The CDR3 DNA reads TGTGCCAGCAGCCCGCTGCCCGACAGGGGGCACTCCTACGAGCAGTACTTC. This sequence encodes CASSPLPDRGHSYEQYF.

The CDR3 DNA is TGCGCCAGCAGCCTTATACCGGGACATCGGACTACTTACGAGCAGTACTTC. Its translation is CASSLIPGHRTTYEQYF. The chain has TRBV4-1 and TRBJ2-7; the D gene could be TRBD1 or TRBD2 (6 bases each). Germline CDR1 is MGHRA and CDR2 is YSYEKL. Trimming took off 4 bases at V and 4 bases at J, with 23 bases between the two ends. This CDR3 has 17 residues.

V and J are TRBV2 and TRBJ2-1; 15 nucleotides agree with TRBD2. J lost 8 bases, V lost 1 base, and 9 bases had no gene match. The germline CDR1 and CDR2 sequences are SNHLY and FYNNEI. This CDR3 comprises 18 residues. The CDR3 here is CASSEVWGLAGGSDEQFF. CDR3 coding DNA: TGTGCCAGCAGTGAAGTGTGGGGACTAGCGGGGGGAAGCGATGAGCAGTTCTTC.

This chain links TRBV19 with TRBJ2-7, with D possibly being TRBD1 (6 bases). Germline assignment: CDR1 LNHDA and CDR2 SQIVND (reference sequence). V dropped 3 bases and J dropped 3 bases, with 12 bases sitting between them. The CDR3 runs to 14 residues. CDR3 sequence reads: CASSMPGAYYEQYF. The CDR3 nucleotides read TGTGCCAGTAGTATGCCAGGGGCATACTACGAGCAGTACTTC.

This chain uses TRBV10-1 with TRBJ2-3, with D unresolved. The V and J ends lost 5 bases and 5 bases respectively, with 8 bases between them. CDR1 and CDR2 from the germline V gene are WNHNN and SYGVQD (reference sequence). This CDR3 contains 12 residues. CDR3 in DNA: TGCGCCAGCAGTCCCCCAGGAGATACGCAGTATTTT. It codes for CASSPPGDTQYF.

V gene TRBV10-3 combines with J gene TRBJ2-7; unclear D gene. The CDR3 sequence is 12 residues long. CDR1 is ENHRY, CDR2 SYGVKD, per germline. Trimming shortened V by 0 bases and J by 5 bases, and 5 bases separated the two germline ends. The CDR3 spells CAISESSNEQYF. CDR3 in DNA: TGTGCCATCAGTGAGTCGAGTAACGAGCAGTACTTC.

The chain employs TRBV6-6 and TRBJ2-1, with unresolved D. The CDR3 consists of 12 residues. Looked up from germline, CDR1 is MNHNY and CDR2 is SVGAGI (reference sequence). V lost 5 bases and J 9 bases, leaving 11 bases between the germline ends. The CDR3 protein is CASSPMGGEQFF. The CDR3 nucleotides read TGTGCCAGCAGTCCTATGGGCGGTGAGCAGTTCTTC.

The chain combines TRBV6-1 with TRBJ2-3; D is perhaps TRBD1 or TRBD2 (5 bases each). The CDR3 is 12 residues long. Germline CDR1 reads MNHNS; CDR2 reads SASEGT. V was cut by 4 bases and J by 6 bases, with 8 bases left in between. CDR3 DNA: TGTGCCAGCAGTGGGGGGAAGGATACGCAGTATTTT. It specifies CASSGGKDTQYF.

This rearrangement joins TRBV30 to TRBJ1-5; D is possibly TRBD1 (6 bases). This CDR3 has 16 amino acids. The germline gives CDR1 GTSNPN, CDR2 SVGIG (reference sequence). V was trimmed by 0 bases and J by 0 bases, leaving 12 bases between them. DNA for the CDR3: TGTGCCTGGAGTGTACCCGGGACACTTAGCAATCAGCCCCAGCATTTT. Protein sequence: CAWSVPGTLSNQPQHF.

The J gene is TRBJ2-7, the V gene TRBV9; no firm D call. Germline V gene data show CDR1 as SGDLS and CDR2 as YYNGEE. V was pared by 3 bases and J by 7 bases, with 14 bases between. The CDR3 has 13 residues. CDR3 bases: TGTGCCAGCAGCGGCCGTACTTGGAGTGAGCAGTACTTC. Its protein is CASSGRTWSEQYF.

The chain combines TRBV5-5 with TRBJ2-7; D is unresolved. Trimming left V 7 bases short and J 2 bases short, with 13 bases between. Germline CDR1 reads SGHKS; CDR2 reads YYEKEE (reference sequence). The CDR3 runs 13 residues. CDR3 bases: TGTGCCAGCCTCAAGCAGAGTCCCTACGAGCAGTACTTC. It encodes CASLKQSPYEQYF. Full variable domain (missing parts from reference TRBV5-5 and TRBJ2-7): DAGVTQSPTHLIKTRGQQVTLRCSPISGHKSVSWYQQVLGQGPQFIFQYYEKEERGRGNFPDRFSARQFPNYSSELNVNALLLGDSALYLCASLKQSPYEQYFGPGTRLTVT.

This clone was counted a few times. The chain carries TRBV4-1 and TRBJ2-4, with 10 positions matching TRBD1. The V gene's germline CDR1 is MGHRA and CDR2 YSYEKL. The CDR3 totals 14 residues. The V and J ends lost 3 bases and 8 bases, in that order; junction bases with no gene match: 4. The CDR3 loop reads CASSQGQGRYIQYF. Here the CDR3 DNA reads TGCGCCAGCAGCCAGGGACAGGGGCGCTACATTCAGTACTTC.

The table lists this clone with a few counts. The chain joins TRBV2 to TRBJ2-1, with TRBD1 identical over 9 bases. The V segment lost 6 bases and the J segment 8 bases; nucleotides outside the gene matches: 14. There are 16 residues in the CDR3. The germline V gene encodes CDR1 SNHLY and CDR2 FYNNEI. Written as DNA, the CDR3 is TGTGCCAGCAGGACCCCCCGGGACAGGGAAGATTATGAGCAGTTCTTC. Encoded protein: CASRTPRDREDYEQFF.

The chain joins TRBV11-2 to TRBJ2-7; D is undetermined. Trimming removed 2 bases from V and 3 bases from J, with 11 bases in between. This CDR3 region has 14 residues. Germline V CDR1 and CDR2: SGHAT, FQNNGV. DNA for the CDR3: TGTGCCAGCAGCTTATTAGGCGACGTCTACGAGCAGTACTTC. Translating gives CASSLLGDVYEQYF.

The chain carries TRBV15 and TRBJ2-1, with TRBD2 identical over 13 bases. Unmatched junction bases numbered 2, after V lost 0 bases and J lost 9 bases. Germline lookup yields CDR1 LNHNV and CDR2 YYDKDF (reference sequence). The CDR3 has 15 amino acids. CDR3 DNA sequence: TGTGCCACCAGCAGAGAGGGACTAGCGGGGCGTGAGCAGTTCTTC. Its protein is CATSREGLAGREQFF.

V gene TRBV11-2 combines with J gene TRBJ1-1; TRBD1 matches 7 bases. Looked up from germline, CDR1 is SGHAT and CDR2 is FQNNGV. V lost 5 bases to trimming and J lost 0 bases; unmatched junction nucleotides: 6. The CDR3 contains 15 residues. CDR3 amino acids: CASSNRQGLNTEAFF. The CDR3 nucleotides read TGTGCCAGCAGCAACAGACAGGGCCTGAACACTGAAGCTTTCTTT.

The chain employs TRBV7-3 and TRBJ2-1; the match to TRBD2 covers 10 bases. The ends lost 5 bases at V and 6 bases at J; junction bases unmatched: 7. The CDR3 extends over 15 amino acids. In germline, CDR1 is SGHTA, CDR2 FQGTGA. Here the CDR3 DNA reads TGTGCCAGCAGCCCCTTAGCGGGGGGTATCAATGAGCAGTTCTTC. It codes for CASSPLAGGINEQFF.

This chain joins TRBV5-5 and TRBJ2-7, with TRBD2 matching over 12 bases. Germline V gene lookup returns CDR1 SGHKS and CDR2 YYEKEE (reference sequence). The CDR3 totals 17 residues. With V trimmed by 0 bases and J by 0 bases, 4 bases remained unmatched. CDR3 loop: CASSLGTSGELSYEQYF. In nucleotides, the CDR3 is TGTGCCAGCAGCTTGGGGACTAGCGGGGAACTCTCCTACGAGCAGTACTTC.

V gene TRBV5-1 combines with J gene TRBJ2-5, with 8 bases that match TRBD2. Losses at the gene ends were 5 bases for V and 4 bases for J; bases not matched to a gene: 7. The CDR3 spans 14 residues. CDR1 and CDR2 from the germline V gene are SGHRS and YFSETQ. The DNA for the CDR3 is TGCGCCAGCAGACCCCGGGGGGGCCCAGAGACCCAGTACTTC. It encodes CASRPRGGPETQYF. The full variable domain, in which reference TRBV5-1 and TRBJ2-5 provide the parts outside the CDR3, is KAGVTQTPRYLIKTRGQQVTLSCSPISGHRSVSWYQQTPGQGLQFLFEYFSETQRNKGNFPGRFSGRQFSNSRSEMNVSTLELGDSALYLCASRPRGGPETQYFGPGTRLLVL.

The CDR3 loop is CASSLQLAGYQETQYF. Here the CDR3 DNA reads TGTGCCAGCAGCTTGCAACTAGCGGGGTACCAAGAGACCCAGTACTTC. This chain links TRBV5-6 with TRBJ2-5, with 10 bases lining up with TRBD2. Germline V lookup: CDR1 SGHDT, CDR2 YYEEEE. This CDR3 region has 16 residues. V gave up 1 base and J gave up 0 bases; unmatched junction bases: 3.

This chain joins TRBV5-4 and TRBJ1-6, with a weak D call TRBD1 (6 bases). Per the germline V gene, CDR1 is SGHNT and CDR2 is YYREEE (reference sequence). Deletions cut 4 bases from V and 14 bases from J, with 22 bases between. This CDR3 is 15 amino acids long. CDR3 DNA: TGTGCCAGCAGCCGGGACAACCTCCTCTCTGGCACCCTCCACTTT. It is translated as CASSRDNLLSGTLHF.

The V call is TRBV27, the J call TRBJ2-1, with 12 bases matching TRBD2. The CDR3 consists of 14 residues. The germline CDR1 and CDR2 sequences are MNHEY and SMNVEV (reference sequence). V shed 4 bases and J 10 bases; nucleotides not matched to a gene: 5. The DNA for the CDR3 is TGTGCCAGCAGTTCTAGCGGGAGGGGGGAGGAGCAGTTCTTC. Translated, it gives CASSSSGRGEEQFF.